The 17 T cell receptor beta chains given below trace back to one sample, sequenced in a study of low-dose radiotherapy and immunotherapy resistance in tumors. First-strand cDNA relied on TRAV- and TRBV-specific primers spanning alpha and beta chains. TCR amplification involved 15 to 25 PCR cycles with a constant-region primer and V-primer adapter. TCRdb fed the reads into MiXCR, producing one record per CDR3 protein. Here the sample spans thousands of distinct CDR3 sequences, approximately 57% being singletons. The receptors were sampled from a human donor with advanced metastatic prostate, ovarian, gallbladder or colorectal cancer (not recorded which). This table probably holds off-target reads from a library built for another chain.

CDR3 region: CSAREGVGSEAFF. The CDR3 bases are TGCAGTGCTAGAGAGGGGGTCGGGTCTGAAGCTTTCTTT. This sequence joins TRBV20-1 and TRBJ1-1, with D perhaps TRBD1 (5 bases). With 0 bases removed from V and 6 bases from J, the gap between germline ends came to 11 bases. Per germline, CDR1 DFQATT and CDR2 SNEGSKA (reference sequence). CDR3 size: 13 residues.

This clonotype showed up just once. The V call is TRBV23-1, the J call TRBJ2-1; D is ambiguous. TRBV23-1 is noted as an ORF with a role that remains uncertain. V was clipped by 9 bases and J by 10 bases, with 4 bases between them. The CDR3 runs to 8 residues. For the CDR3, the DNA is TGCGCCAGATTCGAGCAGTTCTTC. Residues: CARFEQFF.

The chain is built from TRBV20-1 and TRBJ2-2; D gene ambiguous. The CDR3 spans 15 residues. Germline assignment: CDR1 DFQATT and CDR2 SNEGSKA (reference sequence). The ends were cut back, 4 bases at V and 1 base at J, with 13 bases in the middle. The CDR3 is CSAINPAENTGELFF. The CDR3 region has the DNA TGCAGTGCTATCAACCCGGCAGAGAACACCGGGGAGCTGTTTTTT.

The chain uses TRBV19 and TRBJ2-7; D perhaps matches TRBD1 (6 bases). Germline V gives CDR1 LNHDA, CDR2 SQIVND (reference sequence). This CDR3 is 15 amino acids long. The V and J ends lost 5 bases and 2 bases respectively, with 16 bases between them. For the CDR3, the DNA is TGTGCCAGTAGTCCAGCCGGACAGTCCACCTACGAGCAGTACTTC. Protein sequence: CASSPAGQSTYEQYF.

V usage is TRBV9 and J usage is TRBJ2-3, with TRBD2 matching 13 bases. Germline V lookup: CDR1 SGDLS, CDR2 YYNGEE. V lost 3 bases to trimming and J lost 1 base; unmatched junction nucleotides: 8. There are 18 residues in the CDR3. The DNA for the CDR3 is TGTGCCAGCAGCGAGCTAGGTGGACTAGCGGGGGGCACAGATACGCAGTATTTT. It encodes CASSELGGLAGGTDTQYF.

This sequence joins TRBV5-1 and TRBJ2-2; D might be TRBD1 (5 bases). The CDR3 covers 15 residues. Germline V gene data show CDR1 as SGHRS and CDR2 as YFSETQ. V was pared by 0 bases and J by 4 bases, with 10 bases between. Here the CDR3 DNA reads TGCGCCAGCAGCTTGGAGGCAGGGCCCACCGGGGAGCTGTTTTTT. Encoded protein: CASSLEAGPTGELFF.

This sequence joins TRBV14 and TRBJ2-3; D is ambiguous. The CDR3 contains 15 residues. Trimming took 0 bases from V and 6 from J, leaving 13 bases between them. CDR1 is SGHDN and CDR2 is FVKESK in the germline V gene. DNA of the CDR3: TGTGCCAGCAGCCAAGAATATCCCCGTCGGGATACGCAGTATTTT. It is translated as CASSQEYPRRDTQYF.

The sample holds a few counts of this clonotype. The rearrangement uses TRBV2 and TRBJ2-7, with D perhaps matching TRBD1 or TRBD2 (5 bases each). V was cut by 1 base and J by 3 bases, with 10 bases left in between. CDR1 SNHLY and CDR2 FYNNEI come from the germline V gene. CDR3 length equals 14 residues. The CDR3 DNA reads TGTGCCAGCAGTGAAGTGGGGACGGGCTACGAGCAGTACTTC. Protein sequence: CASSEVGTGYEQYF.

The chain employs TRBV5-1 and TRBJ1-1, with 8 positions matching TRBD1. J gave up 4 bases and V 3 bases, and 8 bases lay outside the gene matches. The germline CDR1 and CDR2 sequences are SGHRS and YFSETQ. The CDR3 totals 15 residues. The CDR3 DNA reads as TGCGCCAGCAGCTCCGGAACAGGGGGAGTCACTGAAGCTTTCTTT. Translated, it gives CASSSGTGGVTEAFF.

The chain recombines TRBV28 with TRBJ2-3, with 7 positions matching TRBD1. This CDR3 has 15 amino acids. Germline values: CDR1 MDHEN, CDR2 SYDVKM. The trim removed 5 bases at V and 3 bases at J, leaving 8 bases unmatched. CDR3 region: CASSTTGKGTDTQYF. In nucleotides, the CDR3 is TGTGCCAGCAGTACGACAGGGAAGGGGACAGATACGCAGTATTTT.

The rearrangement uses TRBV10-3 and TRBJ1-6, with 7 positions matching TRBD1. V lost 10 bases, J lost 3 bases, and 12 bases stayed unmatched. Germline loops: CDR1 ENHRY, CDR2 SYGVKD. The CDR3 consists of 16 residues. The CDR3 here is CATPDRLPIYNSPLHF. In DNA form, the CDR3 reads TGTGCCACTCCGGACAGGCTTCCAATCTATAATTCACCCCTCCACTTT.

This clonotype has a handful of counts. The CDR3 DNA is TGTGCCAGCAGTCTAGCGGGAGTGATAGATACGCAGTATTTT. Translated: CASSLAGVIDTQYF. The chain uses TRBV28 and TRBJ2-3; 10 bases align to TRBD2. V was clipped by 5 bases and J by 5 bases; unmatched bases: 4. The CDR3 spans 14 residues. The germline CDR1 and CDR2 sequences are MDHEN and SYDVKM.

V is TRBV19 and J is TRBJ2-2; D might be TRBD1 or TRBD2, each matching 5 bases. V was cut by 0 bases and J by 4 bases, with 9 bases left in between. This CDR3 is built from 15 residues. The germline CDR1 and CDR2 sequences are LNHDA and SQIVND (reference sequence). The CDR3: CASSIDGTTTGELFF. CDR3 nucleotide sequence: TGTGCCAGTAGTATAGATGGGACCACCACCGGGGAGCTGTTTTTT.

The rearrangement joins TRBV7-3 to TRBJ1-2, with a weak D call TRBD1 (6 bases). Deletions cut 5 bases from V and 5 bases from J, with 12 bases between. The V gene's germline CDR1 is SGHTA and CDR2 FQGTGA. The CDR3 runs to 13 residues. DNA for the CDR3: TGTGCCAGCAGCCAGGACAGACAATATGGCTACACCTTC. Amino acid sequence: CASSQDRQYGYTF.

A few counts support this clonotype. This chain connects TRBV18 to TRBJ2-7; D gene uncertain. Germline assignment: CDR1 KGHSH and CDR2 LQKENI. The length of the CDR3 is 12 residues. The V and J ends lost 3 bases and 0 bases respectively, with 3 bases between them. CDR3: CASSPPSYEQYF. CDR3 nucleotides: TGTGCCAGCTCACCCCCCTCCTACGAGCAGTACTTC.

The CDR3 DNA sequence: TGTGCCAGTAGTATTGTATCAAGCAATCAGCCCCAGCATTTT. As protein: CASSIVSSNQPQHF. The V and J genes are TRBV19 and TRBJ1-5; D ambiguous. Germline lookup yields CDR1 LNHDA and CDR2 SQIVND (reference sequence). The CDR3 spans 14 residues. The V end was cut by 3 bases, the J end by 1 base, with 7 bases between.

The chain couples TRBV5-1 to TRBJ2-7; 7 positions agree with TRBD1. The CDR3 is 14 residues long. In germline, CDR1 is SGHRS, CDR2 YFSETQ. After removal of 3 bases from V and 7 bases from J, the junction contained 10 bases not matched to a gene. The CDR3 bases are TGCGCCAGCAGCTCCCGGGACAGCGGTAGAGAGCAGTACTTC. Translating it yields CASSSRDSGREQYF.